These 23 T cell receptor beta chains share one sample of origin, sequenced in a study of T cells in Graves' hyperthyroidism and ophthalmopathy. The investigators amplified TCR beta CDR3 regions from RNA transcripts. The TCR CDR3 first-round RT-PCR relied on the HTBI primer set. TCRdb re-analysed the multiplex PCR reads in MiXCR, keeping a single row per CDR3 protein. The sample has 92,000 or so distinct CDR3 sequences, 51% seen once. Sequenced: blood. These receptors came from a woman in her thirties or forties with Graves' hyperthyroidism.

For this clonotype: A much larger clone differs from this one at a single base, so this may be a read error. This chain uses TRBV2 with TRBJ1-4, with 9 bases lining up with TRBD1. The CDR3 loop spans 14 amino acids. CDR1 is SNHLY and CDR2 is FYNNEI in the germline V gene. After removal of 4 bases from V and 8 bases from J, the junction contained 5 bases not matched to a gene. CDR3 sequence: CASSVRDRAEKLFF. In DNA form, the CDR3 reads TGTGCCAGCAGTGTCCGGGACAGGGCGGAAAAACTGTTTTTT.

On this clonotype itself: This clone may be a read error of a much larger clone one base away. This chain uses TRBV6-5 with TRBJ2-7, with TRBD2 identical over 10 bases. Trimming at V came to 2 bases and at J to 2 bases, leaving 6 bases not matched to a gene. CDR3 length: 16 residues. Germline V CDR1 and CDR2: MNHEY, SVGAGI. The CDR3 loop is CASSYPEREGPYEQYF. In nucleotides, the CDR3 is TGTGCCAGCAGTTACCCCGAGCGGGAGGGACCCTACGAGCAGTACTTC.

This clonotype was detected only a few times. The chain links TRBV6-5 to TRBJ2-1, with 9 positions matching TRBD2. The CDR3 has 15 residues. Trimming cost V 0 bases and J 7 bases; bases outside gene matches: 4. CDR1 and CDR2 from the germline V gene are MNHEY and SVGAGI. CDR3 coding DNA: TGTGCCAGCAGTTACTCGGGACTAGCTTTAAATGAGCAGTTCTTC. Translating gives CASSYSGLALNEQFF.

This clonotype was observed many times. This chain uses TRBV7-2 with TRBJ1-1; TRBD1 might be the D (6 bases). CDR1 is SGHTA, CDR2 FQGNSA, per germline. CDR3 length equals 13 residues. The V gene lost 3 bases and the J gene lost 8 bases, with 13 bases spanning the gap. The DNA of the CDR3 is TGTGCCAGCAGCTTCGACACCGGGACAGAAGCTTTCTTT. Translation: CASSFDTGTEAFF.

CDR3 protein: CSARVPGQRTDTQYF. The CDR3 DNA reads TGCAGTGCTAGAGTTCCGGGACAGCGCACAGATACGCAGTATTTT. V usage is TRBV20-1 and J usage is TRBJ2-3; 7 bases are a match to TRBD1. This CDR3 spans 15 amino acids. J lost 1 base, V lost 1 base, and 5 bases had no gene match. CDR1 DFQATT and CDR2 SNEGSKA come from the germline V gene (reference sequence).

The chain joins TRBV7-2 to TRBJ2-7, with TRBD2 identical over 8 bases. The junction had 10 bases not matched to a gene; V was cut back by 6 bases and J by 3 bases. This CDR3 has 15 amino acids. Per germline, CDR1 SGHTA and CDR2 FQGNSA. The CDR3 here is CASRERTSSYYEQYF. CDR3 sequence (DNA): TGTGCCAGCAGGGAGAGGACTAGCAGTTACTACGAGCAGTACTTC.

The chain combines TRBV29-1 with TRBJ1-1; perhaps TRBD1 as D (6 bases). Deletions cut 8 bases from V and 10 bases from J, with 23 bases between. Germline loops: CDR1 SQVTM, CDR2 ANQGSEA. CDR3 size: 13 residues. The CDR3 DNA reads as TGCAGCTTGAAACAGGGACTGAACACTAGAGCTTTCTTT. As protein: CSLKQGLNTRAFF.

This clonotype was observed once. V usage is TRBV2 and J usage is TRBJ1-2, with D perhaps matching TRBD1 (5 bases). Germline-derived CDR1 and CDR2 are SNHLY and FYNNEI. Trimming left V 6 bases short and J 3 bases short, with 20 bases between. CDR3 length: 16 residues. The DNA of the CDR3 is TGTGCCAGCAGCCACAGGTCTTACGAGCAGTACTATGGCTACACCTTC. This translates into CASSHRSYEQYYGYTF.

This clonotype was counted many times. The gene calls are TRBV4-3 and TRBJ2-7; tentative D call: TRBD1 (6 bases). Germline V CDR1 and CDR2: LGHNA, YSLEER. Trimming cost V 1 base and J 4 bases, with 8 bases left between them. The CDR3 has 13 amino acids. In nucleotides, the CDR3 is TGCGCCAGCAGCCAAGTCAGGGGTTACGAGCAGTACTTC. This encodes CASSQVRGYEQYF.

This clonotype occurred many times. V usage is TRBV5-1 and J usage is TRBJ1-5; the D gene is possibly TRBD1 (6 bases). This CDR3 comprises 14 residues. The germline gives CDR1 SGHRS, CDR2 YFSETQ. The V gene lost 4 bases and the J gene lost 7 bases, with 15 bases spanning the gap. The CDR3 sequence is CASSPEGGWQPQHF. CDR3 DNA: TGCGCCAGCAGCCCAGAGGGGGGGTGGCAGCCCCAGCATTTT.

The chain employs TRBV7-2 and TRBJ1-5; no reliable D call. Germline CDR1 is SGHTA and CDR2 is FQGNSA. Trimming left V 5 bases short and J 11 bases short, with 19 bases between. This CDR3 is 14 amino acids long. The DNA of the CDR3 is TGTGCCAGCAGCCCTCAGGCGTACCAAGAGACCCAGCATTTT. Amino acid sequence: CASSPQAYQETQHF.

There are many counts of this clonotype. The J gene is TRBJ1-1, the V gene TRBV24-1, with no clear D. In germline, CDR1 is KGHDR, CDR2 SFDVKD. The V end was cut by 2 bases, the J end by 4 bases, with 10 bases between. The CDR3 runs to 14 residues. CDR3 loop: CATSDSLLGTEAFF. The CDR3 DNA sequence: TGTGCCACCAGTGATTCGCTTTTAGGCACTGAAGCTTTCTTT.

The CDR3 is CSVAGGGLAGPYEQYF. The CDR3 nucleotides read TGCAGCGTTGCGGGGGGGGGGCTAGCGGGACCCTACGAGCAGTACTTC. V is TRBV29-1 and J is TRBJ2-7; 9 bases are a match to TRBD2. This CDR3 has 16 residues. CDR1 SQVTM and CDR2 ANQGSEA come from the germline V gene. The V gene end was trimmed by 4 bases and the J gene end by 2 bases; junction bases not matched to a gene: 12.

J is TRBJ2-1 and V is TRBV7-2; D might be TRBD2 (6 bases). CDR1 SGHTA and CDR2 FQGNSA come from the germline V gene. The V end lost 5 bases, the J end lost 5 bases, and 25 bases lay between the germline ends. The CDR3 contains 18 residues. This CDR3 reads CASSATPLGGVADNEQFF. Written as DNA, the CDR3 is TGTGCCAGCAGCGCCACTCCCCTGGGAGGAGTCGCCGACAATGAGCAGTTCTTC.

J is TRBJ1-2 and V is TRBV2; 10 positions match TRBD1. CDR3 length equals 12 residues. The J segment lost 11 bases and the V segment lost 6 bases, leaving 6 bases of the junction unmatched. Germline V lookup: CDR1 SNHLY, CDR2 FYNNEI. Here the CDR3 DNA reads TGTGCCAGCAGCCCTGGACAGGGGGGGTACACCTTC. It encodes CASSPGQGGYTF. The full variable domain, its missing parts supplied by reference TRBV2 and TRBJ1-2, is EPEVTQTPSHQVTQMGQEVILRCVPISNHLYFYWYRQILGQKVEFLVSFYNNEISEKSEIFDDQFSVERPDGSNFTLKIRSTKLEDSAMYFCASSPGQGGYTFGSGTRLTVV.

This clonotype appeared a few times. The chain links TRBV29-1 to TRBJ1-2, with 12 bases aligning to TRBD1. J lost 4 bases, V lost 8 bases, and 5 bases had no gene match. The CDR3 is 13 residues long. Germline CDR1 and CDR2: SQVTM and ANQGSEA. The CDR3 region is CSPGTGGVYGYTF. In DNA, the CDR3 is TGCAGCCCCGGGACAGGGGGCGTCTATGGCTACACCTTC.

This clonotype showed up many times. J is TRBJ1-6 and V is TRBV9; TRBD1 is a possible D gene (5 bases). The germline V gene has CDR1 SGDLS and CDR2 YYNGEE. The V end lost 5 bases, the J end lost 0 bases, and 12 bases lay between the germline ends. The CDR3 contains 16 residues. This CDR3 is CASSLWQGSYNSPLHF. CDR3 in DNA: TGTGCCAGCAGTTTGTGGCAGGGCTCCTATAATTCACCCCTCCACTTT.

To note about this clonotype: Just one base apart from a much larger clone, this may be a read error. The missing conserved phenylalanine or tryptophan at the end of this CDR3 makes a read error likely. This CDR3 reads CSAQRGQGLKNTEAFL. The CDR3 DNA is TGCAGTGCCCAGAGGGGACAGGGGCTGAAGAACACTGAAGCTTTCCTT. The rearrangement uses TRBV20-1 and TRBJ1-1; the match to TRBD1 covers 10 bases. The CDR3 runs 16 residues. CDR1 DFQATT and CDR2 SNEGSKA come from the germline V gene (reference sequence). V gave up 6 bases and J gave up 1 base; unmatched junction bases: 11.

The chain combines TRBV5-4 with TRBJ1-4; D not resolved. The CDR3 has 14 residues. Germline V lookup: CDR1 SGHNT, CDR2 YYREEE (reference sequence). The germline V and J ends were trimmed by 0 bases and 12 bases, with 15 bases remaining between them. The CDR3 nucleotides read TGTGCCAGCAGCTTGGCCGGGAAGGATGAGGAACTGTTTTTT. Translating gives CASSLAGKDEELFF.

The J gene is TRBJ1-2, the V gene TRBV25-1, with D hard to call. This CDR3 region has 13 residues. Germline assignment: CDR1 MGHDK and CDR2 SYGVNS. Trimming removed 8 bases at V and 4 bases at J, with 14 bases between. CDR3 protein: CASLATELYGYTF. CDR3 nucleotide sequence: TGTGCCAGCTTAGCCACAGAGCTCTATGGCTACACCTTC.

V usage is TRBV5-5 and J usage is TRBJ1-5; TRBD1 might be the D (5 bases). Trimming shortened V by 4 bases and J by 11 bases, and 25 bases separated the two germline ends. Germline lookup yields CDR1 SGHKS and CDR2 YYEKEE (reference sequence). CDR3 size: 16 residues. The CDR3 DNA follows: TGTGCCAGCAGCGAGGGACTAGCGGCAACCCAAGAGACCCAGCATTTT. Amino acid sequence: CASSEGLAATQETQHF.

This chain joins TRBV7-2 and TRBJ1-1; D is possibly TRBD1 (5 bases). V lost 5 bases, J lost 0 bases, and 10 bases lay in between. Germline loops: CDR1 SGHTA, CDR2 FQGNSA. The CDR3 consists of 14 residues. CDR3 coding DNA: TGTGCCAGCAGCGCGGGGGGGATGAACACTGAAGCTTTCTTT. Amino acids: CASSAGGMNTEAFF. Combining the CDR3 with reference TRBV7-2 and TRBJ1-1 gives the whole variable domain GAGVSQSPSNKVTEKGKDVELRCDPISGHTALYWYRQSLGQGLEFLIYFQGNSAPDKSGLPSDRFSAERTGGSVSTLTIQRTQQEDSAVYLCASSAGGMNTEAFFGQGTRLTVV.

A remark on this clonotype: This sequence may be a read error, since a much larger clone differs from it by one base. The rearrangement links TRBV9 to TRBJ1-3; D not resolved. In germline, CDR1 is SGDLS, CDR2 YYNGEE. V was shortened by 0 bases and J by 5 bases, with 12 bases between the two germline ends. The length of the CDR3 is 15 residues. CDR3 residues: CASSVEGEVRNTIYF. The CDR3 nucleotides read TGTGCCAGCAGCGTAGAAGGCGAGGTGAGAAACACCATATATTTT.